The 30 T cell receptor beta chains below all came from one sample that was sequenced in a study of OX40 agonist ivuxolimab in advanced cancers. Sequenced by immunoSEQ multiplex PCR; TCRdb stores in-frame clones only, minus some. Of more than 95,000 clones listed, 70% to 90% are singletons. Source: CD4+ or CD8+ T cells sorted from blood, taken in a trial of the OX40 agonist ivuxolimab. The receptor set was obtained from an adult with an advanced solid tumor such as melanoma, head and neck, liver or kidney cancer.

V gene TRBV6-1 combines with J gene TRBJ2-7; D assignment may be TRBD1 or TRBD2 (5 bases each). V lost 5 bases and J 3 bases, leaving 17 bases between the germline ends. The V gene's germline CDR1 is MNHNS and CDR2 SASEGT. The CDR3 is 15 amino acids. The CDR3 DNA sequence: TGTGCCAGCAGTTCTCAATCCAGGGACCGCTACGAGCAGTACTTC. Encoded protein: CASSSQSRDRYEQYF.

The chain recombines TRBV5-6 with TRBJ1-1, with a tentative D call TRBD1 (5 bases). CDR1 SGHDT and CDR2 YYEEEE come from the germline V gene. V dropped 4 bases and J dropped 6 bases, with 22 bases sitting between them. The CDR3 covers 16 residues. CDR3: CASSPLGGGGGAEAFF. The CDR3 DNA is TGTGCCAGCAGCCCCCTCGGGGGGGGTGGCGGGGCTGAAGCTTTCTTT. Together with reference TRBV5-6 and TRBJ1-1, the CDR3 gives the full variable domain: DAGVTQSPTHLIKTRGQQVTLRCSPKSGHDTVSWYQQALGQGPQFIFQYYEEEERQRGNFPDRFSGHQFPNYSSELNVNALLLGDSALYLCASSPLGGGGGAEAFFGQGTRLTVV.

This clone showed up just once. The DNA of the CDR3 is TGTGCCAGCAGTTCGGGACAGGGGATGAACACTGAAGCTTTCTTT. The encoded protein is CASSSGQGMNTEAFF. The chain recombines TRBV28 with TRBJ1-1, with TRBD1 identical over 10 bases. V lost 4 bases to trimming and J lost 0 bases; unmatched junction nucleotides: 2. The CDR3 is made up of 15 amino acids. Germline assignment: CDR1 MDHEN and CDR2 SYDVKM.

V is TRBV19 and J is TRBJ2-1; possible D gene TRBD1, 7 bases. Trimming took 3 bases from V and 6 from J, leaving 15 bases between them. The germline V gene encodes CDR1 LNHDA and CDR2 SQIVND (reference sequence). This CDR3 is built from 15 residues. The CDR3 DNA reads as TGTGCCAGTAGTATTGGGACCCAGGGGGGCAATGAGCAGTTCTTC. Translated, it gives CASSIGTQGGNEQFF.

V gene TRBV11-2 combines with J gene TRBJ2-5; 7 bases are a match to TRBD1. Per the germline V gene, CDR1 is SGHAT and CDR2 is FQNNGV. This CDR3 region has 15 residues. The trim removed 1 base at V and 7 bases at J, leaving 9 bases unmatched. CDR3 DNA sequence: TGTGCCAGCAGCTTAGGGGCGACAGGGCTGGGGACCCAGTACTTC. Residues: CASSLGATGLGTQYF.

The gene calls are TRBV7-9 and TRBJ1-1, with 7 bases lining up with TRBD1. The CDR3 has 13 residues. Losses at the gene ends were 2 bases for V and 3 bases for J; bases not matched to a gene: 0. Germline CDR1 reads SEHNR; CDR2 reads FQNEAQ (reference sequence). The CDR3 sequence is CASSLQGDTEAFF. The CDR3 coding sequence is TGTGCCAGCAGCTTACAGGGGGACACTGAAGCTTTCTTT.

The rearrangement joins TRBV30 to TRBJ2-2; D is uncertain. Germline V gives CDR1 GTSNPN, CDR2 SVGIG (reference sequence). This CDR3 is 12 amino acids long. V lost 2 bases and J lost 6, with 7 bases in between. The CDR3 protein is CAWSSGAGELFF. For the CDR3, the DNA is TGTGCCTGGAGTTCCGGAGCCGGGGAGCTGTTTTTT.

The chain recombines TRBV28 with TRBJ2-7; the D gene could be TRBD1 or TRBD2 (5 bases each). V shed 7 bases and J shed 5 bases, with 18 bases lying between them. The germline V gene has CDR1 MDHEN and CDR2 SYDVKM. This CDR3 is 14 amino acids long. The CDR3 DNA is TGTGCCAGCACCTGGGGGACGGCTCGCGACGAGCAGTACTTC. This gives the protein CASTWGTARDEQYF.

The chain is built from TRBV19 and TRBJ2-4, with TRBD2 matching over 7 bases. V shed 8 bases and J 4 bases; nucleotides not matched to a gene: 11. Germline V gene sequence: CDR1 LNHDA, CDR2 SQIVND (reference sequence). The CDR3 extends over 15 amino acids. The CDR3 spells CASSPQGGAKNIQYF. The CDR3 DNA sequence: TGTGCCAGTTCTCCTCAGGGAGGGGCGAAAAACATTCAGTACTTC.

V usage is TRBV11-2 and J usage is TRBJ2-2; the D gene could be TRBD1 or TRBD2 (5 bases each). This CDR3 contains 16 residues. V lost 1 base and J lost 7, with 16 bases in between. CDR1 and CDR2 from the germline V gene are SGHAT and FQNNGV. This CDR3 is CASSLVMSGRRGELFF. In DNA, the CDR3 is TGTGCCAGCAGCTTAGTGATGTCGGGGCGACGCGGGGAGCTGTTTTTT.

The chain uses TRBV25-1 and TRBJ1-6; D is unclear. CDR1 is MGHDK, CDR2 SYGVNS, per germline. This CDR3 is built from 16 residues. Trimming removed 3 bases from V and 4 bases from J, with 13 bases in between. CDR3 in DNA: TGTGCCAGCAGTGATGGCCTGGCGGCGTATAATTCACCCCTCCACTTT. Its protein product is CASSDGLAAYNSPLHF.

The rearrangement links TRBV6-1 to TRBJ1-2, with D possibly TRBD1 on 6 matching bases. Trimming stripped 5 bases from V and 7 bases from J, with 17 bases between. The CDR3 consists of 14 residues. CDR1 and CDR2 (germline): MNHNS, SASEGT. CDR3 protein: CASSQLTGTVGYTF. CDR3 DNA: TGTGCCAGCAGTCAGCTAACAGGGACGGTTGGCTACACCTTC.

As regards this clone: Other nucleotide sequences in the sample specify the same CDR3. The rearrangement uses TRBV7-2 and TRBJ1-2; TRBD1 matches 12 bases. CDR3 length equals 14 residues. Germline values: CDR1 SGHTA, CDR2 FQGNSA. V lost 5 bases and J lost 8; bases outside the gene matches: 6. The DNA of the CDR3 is TGTGCCAGCAGCCCCCCCGGGACAGGGGGCGGCTACACCTTC. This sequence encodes CASSPPGTGGGYTF. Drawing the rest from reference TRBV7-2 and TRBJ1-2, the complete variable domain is GAGVSQSPSNKVTEKGKDVELRCDPISGHTALYWYRQSLGQGLEFLIYFQGNSAPDKSGLPSDRFSAERTGGSVSTLTIQRTQQEDSAVYLCASSPPGTGGGYTFGSGTRLTVV.

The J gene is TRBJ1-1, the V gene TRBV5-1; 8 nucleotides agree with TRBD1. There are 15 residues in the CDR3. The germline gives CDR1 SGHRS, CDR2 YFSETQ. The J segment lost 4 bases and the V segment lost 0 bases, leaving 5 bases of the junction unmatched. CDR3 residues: CASSLGTGRVTEAFF. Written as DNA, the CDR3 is TGCGCCAGCAGCTTGGGGACAGGGAGGGTCACTGAAGCTTTCTTT. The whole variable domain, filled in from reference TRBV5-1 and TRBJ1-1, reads KAGVTQTPRYLIKTRGQQVTLSCSPISGHRSVSWYQQTPGQGLQFLFEYFSETQRNKGNFPGRFSGRQFSNSRSEMNVSTLELGDSALYLCASSLGTGRVTEAFFGQGTRLTVV.

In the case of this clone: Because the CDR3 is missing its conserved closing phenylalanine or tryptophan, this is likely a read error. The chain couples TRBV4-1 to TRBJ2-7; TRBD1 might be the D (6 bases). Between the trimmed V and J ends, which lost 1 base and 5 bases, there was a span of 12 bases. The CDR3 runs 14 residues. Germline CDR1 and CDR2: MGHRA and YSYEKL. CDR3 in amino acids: CASSQGTGTHEQYL. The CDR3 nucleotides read TGCGCCAGCAGCCAAGGAACAGGGACCCACGAGCAGTACCTC.

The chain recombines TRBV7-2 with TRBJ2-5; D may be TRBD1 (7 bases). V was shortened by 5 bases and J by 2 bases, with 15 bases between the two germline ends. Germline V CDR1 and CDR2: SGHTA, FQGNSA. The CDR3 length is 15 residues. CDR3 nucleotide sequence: TGTGCCAGCAGCCTGACTAGGGGGCTACAAGAGACCCAGTACTTC. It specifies CASSLTRGLQETQYF. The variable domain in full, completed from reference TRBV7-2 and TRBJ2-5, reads GAGVSQSPSNKVTEKGKDVELRCDPISGHTALYWYRQSLGQGLEFLIYFQGNSAPDKSGLPSDRFSAERTGGSVSTLTIQRTQQEDSAVYLCASSLTRGLQETQYFGPGTRLLVL.

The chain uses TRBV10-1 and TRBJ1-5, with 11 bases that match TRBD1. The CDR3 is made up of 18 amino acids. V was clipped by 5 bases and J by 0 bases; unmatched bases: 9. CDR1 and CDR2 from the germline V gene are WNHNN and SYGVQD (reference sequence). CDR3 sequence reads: CASSPRDRGYFSNQPQHF. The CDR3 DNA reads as TGCGCCAGCAGTCCCCGGGACAGGGGGTATTTTAGCAATCAGCCCCAGCATTTT.

The chain's CDR3 is CASSLTGGLTYEQYF. The CDR3 DNA reads as TGTGCCAGCAGCCTCACAGGGGGCCTAACCTACGAGCAGTACTTC. The chain uses TRBV28 and TRBJ2-7; 9 bases map to TRBD1. Germline V gene sequence: CDR1 MDHEN, CDR2 SYDVKM. Trimming took 6 bases from V and 2 from J; bases not matched to a gene: 8. CDR3 size: 15 residues.

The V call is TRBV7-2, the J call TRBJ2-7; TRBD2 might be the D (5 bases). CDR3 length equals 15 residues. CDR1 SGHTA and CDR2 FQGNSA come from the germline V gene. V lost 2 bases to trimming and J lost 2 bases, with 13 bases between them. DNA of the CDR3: TGTGCCAGCAGCTTAAGAGGGCCCAATCCCTACGAGCAGTACTTC. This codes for CASSLRGPNPYEQYF.

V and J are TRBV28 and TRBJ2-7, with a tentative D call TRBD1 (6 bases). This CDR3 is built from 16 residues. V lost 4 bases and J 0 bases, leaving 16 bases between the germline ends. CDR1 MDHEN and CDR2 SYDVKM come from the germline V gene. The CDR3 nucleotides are TGTGCCAGCAGTTCACCGGGACACCAAATCTCCTACGAGCAGTACTTC. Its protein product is CASSSPGHQISYEQYF.

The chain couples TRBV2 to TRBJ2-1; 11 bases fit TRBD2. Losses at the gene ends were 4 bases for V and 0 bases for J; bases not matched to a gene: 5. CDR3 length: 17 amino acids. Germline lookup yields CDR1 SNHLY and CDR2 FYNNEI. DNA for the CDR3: TGTGCCAGCAGTGGACTAGCGGGGCGGAGCTCCTACAATGAGCAGTTCTTC. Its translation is CASSGLAGRSSYNEQFF. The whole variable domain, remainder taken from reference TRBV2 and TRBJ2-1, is EPEVTQTPSHQVTQMGQEVILRCVPISNHLYFYWYRQILGQKVEFLVSFYNNEISEKSEIFDDQFSVERPDGSNFTLKIRSTKLEDSAMYFCASSGLAGRSSYNEQFFGPGTRLTVL.

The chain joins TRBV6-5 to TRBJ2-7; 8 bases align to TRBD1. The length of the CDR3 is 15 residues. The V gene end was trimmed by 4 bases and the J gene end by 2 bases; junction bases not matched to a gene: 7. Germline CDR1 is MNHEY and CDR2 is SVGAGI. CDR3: CASSSGQASAYEQYF. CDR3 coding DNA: TGTGCCAGCAGTTCGGGACAGGCCTCTGCCTACGAGCAGTACTTC.

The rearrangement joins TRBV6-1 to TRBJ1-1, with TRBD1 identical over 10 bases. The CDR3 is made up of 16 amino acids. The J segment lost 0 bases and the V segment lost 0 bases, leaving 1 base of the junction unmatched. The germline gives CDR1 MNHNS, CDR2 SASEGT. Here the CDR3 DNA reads TGTGCCAGCAGTGAAGCCGGGACAGGGGTGAACACTGAAGCTTTCTTT. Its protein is CASSEAGTGVNTEAFF.

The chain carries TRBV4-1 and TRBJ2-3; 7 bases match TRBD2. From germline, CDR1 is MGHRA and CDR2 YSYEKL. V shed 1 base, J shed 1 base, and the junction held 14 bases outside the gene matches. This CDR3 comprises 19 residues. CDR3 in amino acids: CASSQVPNTGGGGTDTQYF. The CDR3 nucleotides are TGCGCCAGCAGCCAAGTTCCGAATACTGGGGGGGGAGGCACAGATACGCAGTATTTT.

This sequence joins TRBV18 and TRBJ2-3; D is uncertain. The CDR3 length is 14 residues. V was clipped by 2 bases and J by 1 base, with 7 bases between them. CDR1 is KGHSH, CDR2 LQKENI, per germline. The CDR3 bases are TGTGCCAGCTCACCAGGGCTAGGCACAGATACGCAGTATTTT. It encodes CASSPGLGTDTQYF.

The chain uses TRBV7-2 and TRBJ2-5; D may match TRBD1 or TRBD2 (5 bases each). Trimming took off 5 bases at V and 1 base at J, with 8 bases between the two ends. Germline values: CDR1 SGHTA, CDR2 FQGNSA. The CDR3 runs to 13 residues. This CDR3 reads CASSRDGQETQYF. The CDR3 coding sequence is TGTGCCAGCAGCCGGGACGGCCAAGAGACCCAGTACTTC.

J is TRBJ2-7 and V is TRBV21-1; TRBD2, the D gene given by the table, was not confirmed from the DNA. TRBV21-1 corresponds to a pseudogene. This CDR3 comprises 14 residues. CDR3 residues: CASSKASASYEQYF. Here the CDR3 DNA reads TGTGCCAGCAGCAAAGCTAGCGCGTCCTACGAGCAGTACTTC.

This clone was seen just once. CDR3 in DNA: TGTGCCAGCTCACAAACCGGGACAGGGGCCACCGGGGAGCTGTTTTTT. The encoded protein is CASSQTGTGATGELFF. The chain links TRBV18 to TRBJ2-2; 10 bases agree with TRBD1. J lost 4 bases, V lost 4 bases, and 6 bases had no gene match. Per germline, CDR1 KGHSH and CDR2 LQKENI. The CDR3 contains 16 residues.

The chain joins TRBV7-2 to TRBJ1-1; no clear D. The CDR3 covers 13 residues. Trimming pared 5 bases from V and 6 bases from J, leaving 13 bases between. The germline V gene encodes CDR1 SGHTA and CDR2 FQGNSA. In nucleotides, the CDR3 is TGTGCCAGCAGCAGTAAAGGGTTAGCTGAAGCTTTCTTT. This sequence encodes CASSSKGLAEAFF. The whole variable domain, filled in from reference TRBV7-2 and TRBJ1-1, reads GAGVSQSPSNKVTEKGKDVELRCDPISGHTALYWYRQSLGQGLEFLIYFQGNSAPDKSGLPSDRFSAERTGGSVSTLTIQRTQQEDSAVYLCASSSKGLAEAFFGQGTRLTVV.

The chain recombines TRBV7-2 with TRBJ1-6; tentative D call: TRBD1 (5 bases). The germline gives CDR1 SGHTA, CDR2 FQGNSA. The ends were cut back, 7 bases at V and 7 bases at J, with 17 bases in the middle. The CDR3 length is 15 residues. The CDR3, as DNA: TGTGCCAGCACCTCGGGGACGGGGACCAATTCACCCCTCCACTTT. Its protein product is CASTSGTGTNSPLHF. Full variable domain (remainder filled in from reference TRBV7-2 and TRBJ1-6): GAGVSQSPSNKVTEKGKDVELRCDPISGHTALYWYRQSLGQGLEFLIYFQGNSAPDKSGLPSDRFSAERTGGSVSTLTIQRTQQEDSAVYLCASTSGTGTNSPLHFGNGTRLTVT.